This T cell receptor (beta chain) was recorded in a study of blood T cells in healthy people across ages. As regards this clonotype: The antigen is undetermined.

The second PCR ran about 6 to 11 cycles with a sample-barcoded 5' primer and J-beta primers. TCRdb independently ran MiXCR on the 5' RACE reads; one entry per CDR3 protein. The sample lists 1.4 million to 1.5 million distinct CDR3 sequences, 42% occurring once. The CDR3 is made up of 15 amino acids. Trimming at V came to 6 bases and at J to 6 bases, leaving 12 bases not matched to a gene. Per germline, CDR1 SGHKS and CDR2 YYEKEE (reference sequence). Study results and limitations: Because donor CMV status was unknown, expanded clonotype changes were possibly confounded.

Sequences were obtained from blood. The receptor was isolated from a woman between 18 and 30 years old in good health. The J gene is TRBJ1-2, the V gene TRBV5-5, with 9 bases that match TRBD1. This chain's CDR3 is CASNSRSGQGDGYTF. As DNA, the CDR3 is TGTGCCAGCAACTCACGGTCGGGACAGGGCGATGGCTACACCTTC.